The sequence of this T cell receptor (beta chain) was determined in a study of blood T cell repertoires in COVID-19. The repertoire was sequenced with immunoSEQ multiplex PCR; TCRdb's copy has only in-frame clones and lacks some. The sample shows approximately 200,000 clones, 86% of them seen only once. The V segment lost 3 bases and the J segment 4 bases; nucleotides outside the gene matches: 7. The CDR3 has 16 amino acids. Germline values: CDR1 LNHDA, CDR2 SQIVND (reference sequence). The sample taken for sequencing was PBMCs or T cells enriched from blood (not recorded which). This receptor was obtained from a woman in her twenties or thirties who had been exposed to COVID-19. The chain is built from TRBV19 and TRBJ1-2; TRBD1 matches at 11 bases. CDR3 sequence: CASSIPWTGGSYGYTF. Written as DNA, the CDR3 is TGTGCCAGTAGTATTCCCTGGACAGGGGGCAGCTATGGCTACACCTTC.